Shown below are 28 T cell receptor beta chains from a single sample sequenced in a study of T cells after yellow fever vaccination. Via MiXCR, TCRdb re-called the 5' RACE reads, giving one row per CDR3 protein. This sample has 450,000 to 600,000 distinct CDR3 sequences, with roughly 13% found just once. The sequencing here drew on PBMCs, taken on the day of the yellow fever booster vaccination. The source is a man younger than 45 who received the YFV17D yellow fever vaccine.

This clonotype has more than one count but fewer than ten. The chain uses TRBV28 and TRBJ2-1; 13 nucleotides line up with TRBD2. This CDR3 comprises 19 residues. V lost 6 bases, J lost 2 bases, and 13 bases stayed unmatched. CDR1 and CDR2 (germline): MDHEN, SYDVKM. The CDR3 DNA is TGTGCCAGCAGATCTTTTACTAGCGGGAGGGCCTTAACCTACAATGAGCAGTTCTTC. It specifies CASRSFTSGRALTYNEQFF. The full variable domain, its missing parts supplied by reference TRBV28 and TRBJ2-1, is DVKVTQSSRYLVKRTGEKVFLECVQDMDHENMFWYRQDPGLGLRLIYFSYDVKMKEKGDIPEGYSVSREKKERFSLILESASTNQTSMYLCASRSFTSGRALTYNEQFFGPGTRLTVL.

The V call is TRBV7-2, the J call TRBJ2-2; possible D gene TRBD1, 5 bases. The V and J ends lost 8 bases and 0 bases respectively, with 13 bases between them. Per germline, CDR1 SGHTA and CDR2 FQGNSA. This CDR3 region has 15 residues. CDR3 sequence: CASASMGPNTGELFF. CDR3 sequence (DNA): TGTGCCAGCGCAAGTATGGGGCCGAACACCGGGGAGCTGTTTTTT.

The rearrangement links TRBV7-2 to TRBJ1-5; the D is unclear. This CDR3 spans 13 amino acids. V gave up 8 bases and J gave up 7 bases, with 15 bases separating them. In germline, CDR1 is SGHTA, CDR2 FQGNSA. DNA of the CDR3: TGTGCCAGCGGCACCCCGGGTTGGCAGCCCCAGCATTTT. It yields the protein CASGTPGWQPQHF.

This chain connects TRBV4-3 to TRBJ2-3; D call uncertain. The CDR3 runs to 16 residues. V shed 1 base and J shed 2 bases, with 13 bases lying between them. CDR1 is LGHNA and CDR2 is YSLEER in the germline V gene. Here the CDR3 DNA reads TGCGCCAGCAGCCAAGCTTACAGATCTTACACAGATACGCAGTATTTT. This gives the protein CASSQAYRSYTDTQYF.

This clonotype came up a few times. The CDR3, as DNA: TGCGCCAGCAGCAGTAACGGACCCTACGAGCAGTACTTC. It translates to CASSSNGPYEQYF. The chain joins TRBV5-1 to TRBJ2-7; no definite D call. This CDR3 has 13 amino acids. Germline V lookup: CDR1 SGHRS, CDR2 YFSETQ. V lost 4 bases and J 2 bases, leaving 10 bases between the germline ends.

V is TRBV10-3 and J is TRBJ2-7; a possible D gene is TRBD2 (7 bases). In germline, CDR1 is ENHRY, CDR2 SYGVKD. The CDR3 sequence is 12 residues long. The V end lost 6 bases, the J end lost 4 bases, and 10 bases lay between the germline ends. CDR3 protein: CAIRGGGYEQYF. Here the CDR3 DNA reads TGTGCCATCAGGGGAGGGGGGTACGAGCAGTACTTC.

This clonotype was counted only a few times. The J gene is TRBJ1-1, the V gene TRBV9; TRBD1 is a possible D gene (6 bases). Germline CDR1 SGDLS, CDR2 YYNGEE. Trimming shortened V by 5 bases and J by 3 bases, and 14 bases separated the two germline ends. The CDR3 sequence is 14 residues long. The CDR3 nucleotides read TGTGCCAGCAGTATGGACAGCCAAGACACTGAAGCTTTCTTT. It yields the protein CASSMDSQDTEAFF.

This rearrangement joins TRBV7-2 to TRBJ1-2; TRBD1 matches at 8 bases. The CDR3 is 14 amino acids. V dropped 3 bases and J dropped 8; count of bases not matched to a gene: 8. Looked up from germline, CDR1 is SGHTA and CDR2 is FQGNSA. In DNA, the CDR3 is TGTGCCAGCAGCTTTGACAGGGGTAGTGGGGGCTACACCTTC. This encodes CASSFDRGSGGYTF. The full variable domain, with the rest looked up from reference TRBV7-2 and TRBJ1-2, is GAGVSQSPSNKVTEKGKDVELRCDPISGHTALYWYRQSLGQGLEFLIYFQGNSAPDKSGLPSDRFSAERTGGSVSTLTIQRTQQEDSAVYLCASSFDRGSGGYTFGSGTRLTVV.

Comments on this clonotype: Germline is not matched at one junction end, which may reflect a read error. The chain joins TRBV4-2 to TRBJ2-2; 15 nucleotides line up with TRBD2. Germline V CDR1 and CDR2: LGHNA, YNFKEQ. The CDR3 runs 16 residues. DNA of the CDR3: TGTGCCATCAGCCCGGGACTAGCGGGAGGCACCGGGGAGCTGTTTTTT. Its translation is CAISPGLAGGTGELFF.

The chain joins TRBV4-3 to TRBJ2-7, with 8 bases fitting TRBD2. This CDR3 spans 15 amino acids. CDR1 and CDR2 (germline): LGHNA, YSLEER. Unmatched junction bases numbered 2, after V lost 1 base and J lost 0 bases. The CDR3 here is CASSQGGRSSYEQYF. The CDR3 DNA follows: TGCGCCAGCAGCCAAGGCGGGAGGAGCTCCTACGAGCAGTACTTC.

This clonotype turned up a few times. The chain joins TRBV4-3 to TRBJ2-3; TRBD2 agrees at 13 bases. Looked up from germline, CDR1 is LGHNA and CDR2 is YSLEER. This CDR3 region has 18 residues. J gave up 0 bases and V 4 bases, and 7 bases lay outside the gene matches. In DNA, the CDR3 is TGCGCCAGCAGCCTCGAACGGACTAGCGGGAGTAGCACAGATACGCAGTATTTT. The encoded protein is CASSLERTSGSSTDTQYF.

This clonotype occurred a few times. The chain combines TRBV20-1 with TRBJ2-1; the D gene is possibly TRBD2 (10 bases). The CDR3 runs 15 residues. Germline-derived CDR1 and CDR2 are DFQATT and SNEGSKA (reference sequence). The V and J ends lost 3 bases and 7 bases respectively, with 19 bases between them. CDR3 region: CSARATSGTGNEQFF. CDR3 DNA sequence: TGCAGTGCTAGGGCCACTAGCGGGACAGGGAATGAGCAGTTCTTC.

This clonotype was observed at least ten times. The chain employs TRBV15 and TRBJ2-3; no firm D call. Germline V gene sequence: CDR1 LNHNV, CDR2 YYDKDF (reference sequence). Trimming cost V 4 bases and J 3 bases, with 8 bases left between them. The CDR3 runs to 13 residues. DNA for the CDR3: TGTGCCACCAGCACCCGACAAACAGATACGCAGTATTTT. Protein sequence: CATSTRQTDTQYF.

Ten or more counts support this clonotype. The chain employs TRBV18 and TRBJ2-2; D may be TRBD1 or TRBD2 (5 bases each). Trimming pared 0 bases from V and 4 bases from J, leaving 9 bases between. The V gene's germline CDR1 is KGHSH and CDR2 LQKENI. CDR3 length equals 15 residues. The CDR3 DNA follows: TGTGCCAGCTCACCACCGACGGGGACCACCGGGGAGCTGTTTTTT. Translated, it gives CASSPPTGTTGELFF.

This clonotype was seen only a few times. The junction departs from germline at one end; a sequencing error may be responsible. This chain connects TRBV20-1 to TRBJ1-6; D is unclear. This CDR3 spans 12 amino acids. Germline CDR1 is DFQATT and CDR2 is SNEGSKA (reference sequence). This CDR3 reads CSVREGLAPLHF. The CDR3 DNA is TGCAGTGTTAGAGAGGGCCTGGCACCCCTCCACTTT.

The CDR3 loop is CASSLDGAVTDTQYF. The DNA of the CDR3 is TGTGCCAGCAGCTTAGATGGAGCGGTCACAGATACGCAGTATTTT. This chain joins TRBV11-2 and TRBJ2-3, with TRBD2 as a possible D gene (5 bases). The germline V and J ends were trimmed by 0 bases and 2 bases, with 9 bases remaining between them. Germline V gives CDR1 SGHAT, CDR2 FQNNGV. This CDR3 region has 15 residues. The variable domain in full, with the rest retrieved from reference TRBV11-2 and TRBJ2-3, is EAGVAQSPRYKIIEKRQSVAFWCNPISGHATLYWYQQILGQGPKLLIQFQNNGVVDDSQLPKDRFSAERLKGVDSTLKIQPAKLEDSAVYLCASSLDGAVTDTQYFGPGTRLTVL.

The gene calls are TRBV12-3 or TRBV12-4 and TRBJ1-2, with D uncertain. The CDR3 totals 12 residues. V was clipped by 8 bases and J by 4 bases, with 11 bases between them. Here the CDR3 DNA reads TGTGCCAGCTCCTCCTCGGGCTATGGCTACACCTTC. It encodes CASSSSGYGYTF.

This clonotype was seen more than once but under ten times. V gene TRBV20-1 combines with J gene TRBJ1-3, with D possibly being TRBD1 (6 bases). The CDR3 sequence is 14 residues long. The V gene lost 3 bases and the J gene lost 3 bases, with 12 bases spanning the gap. CDR1 and CDR2 (germline): DFQATT, SNEGSKA (reference sequence). In DNA form, the CDR3 reads TGCAGTGCTAGTGCGGGGGCGAATGGAAACACCATATATTTT. Protein product: CSASAGANGNTIYF.

This clonotype appeared a few times. This chain uses TRBV5-1 with TRBJ2-6, with D maybe TRBD2 (5 bases). CDR1 SGHRS and CDR2 YFSETQ come from the germline V gene. There are 16 residues in the CDR3. Trimming removed 4 bases from V and 0 bases from J, with 11 bases in between. In DNA form, the CDR3 reads TGCGCCAGCAGCACTAGGATCTTCTCTGGGGCCAACGTCCTGACTTTC. Protein product: CASSTRIFSGANVLTF.

This chain connects TRBV18 to TRBJ2-7, with a tentative D call TRBD1 (6 bases). The CDR3 consists of 13 residues. V lost 5 bases and J lost 7, with 15 bases in between. The germline V gene has CDR1 KGHSH and CDR2 LQKENI. The CDR3 here is CASSTRQDGEQYF. CDR3 in DNA: TGTGCCAGCTCAACCCGACAGGACGGGGAGCAGTACTTC.

In DNA form, the CDR3 reads TGTGCCAGGGGCCCCGGACGCCTCCGCTCCTACAATGAGCAGTTCTTC. It specifies CARGPGRLRSYNEQFF. The rearrangement links TRBV5-6 to TRBJ2-1; the D is unclear. V gave up 8 bases and J gave up 0 bases, with 18 bases separating them. CDR1 and CDR2 (germline): SGHDT, YYEEEE. This CDR3 contains 16 residues. Full variable domain (missing parts from reference TRBV5-6 and TRBJ2-1): DAGVTQSPTHLIKTRGQQVTLRCSPKSGHDTVSWYQQALGQGPQFIFQYYEEEERQRGNFPDRFSGHQFPNYSSELNVNALLLGDSALYLCARGPGRLRSYNEQFFGPGTRLTVL.

The chain couples TRBV28 to TRBJ1-1, with D hard to call. V was cut by 7 bases and J by 1 base, with 7 bases left in between. The CDR3 loop spans 12 amino acids. Germline lookup yields CDR1 MDHEN and CDR2 SYDVKM. DNA for the CDR3: TGTGCCAGCATGATCAGGAACACTGAAGCTTTCTTT. Translating it yields CASMIRNTEAFF.

The chain uses TRBV6-5 and TRBJ2-1, with 10 bases lining up with TRBD2. The V gene end was trimmed by 0 bases and the J gene end by 6 bases; junction bases not matched to a gene: 11. Germline-derived CDR1 and CDR2 are MNHEY and SVGAGI. CDR3 length equals 18 residues. The CDR3 region has the DNA TGTGCCAGCAGTTACTCGAGTTTTCTAGCGGGAGTTCCCAATGAGCAGTTCTTC. It is translated as CASSYSSFLAGVPNEQFF.

V usage is TRBV6-5 and J usage is TRBJ2-7, with a possible D match to TRBD2 (6 bases). The germline V gene has CDR1 MNHEY and CDR2 SVGAGI. V lost 2 bases, J lost 3 bases, and 11 bases lay in between. CDR3 length: 14 residues. In nucleotides, the CDR3 is TGTGCCAGCAGTTACGGGTCCGGGGGCTACGAGCAGTACTTC. This sequence encodes CASSYGSGGYEQYF.

The sample holds many counts of this clonotype. The chain carries TRBV7-9 and TRBJ1-2; possibly TRBD1 for D (6 bases). Per germline, CDR1 SEHNR and CDR2 FQNEAQ (reference sequence). Deletions cut 5 bases from V and 4 bases from J, with 8 bases between. CDR3 length: 12 residues. The CDR3 region is CASSMTGYGYTF. Written as DNA, the CDR3 is TGTGCCAGCAGCATGACAGGCTATGGCTACACCTTC.

This clonotype was counted between two and nine times. The V gene is TRBV20-1, the J gene TRBJ1-5; D is undetermined. CDR1 and CDR2 (germline): DFQATT, SNEGSKA (reference sequence). Trimming pared 3 bases from V and 6 bases from J, leaving 9 bases between. The CDR3 has 12 residues. DNA for the CDR3: TGCAGTGCTAGCCGAAAATCTCAGCCCCAGCATTTT. This sequence encodes CSASRKSQPQHF.

V and J are TRBV5-6 and TRBJ1-1; no clear D gene. This CDR3 spans 16 amino acids. CDR1 SGHDT and CDR2 YYEEEE come from the germline V gene. V dropped 0 bases and J dropped 2 bases, with 14 bases sitting between them. CDR3 sequence: CASSLADLGLNTEAFF. In DNA form, the CDR3 reads TGTGCCAGCAGCTTGGCTGATCTGGGTCTAAACACTGAAGCTTTCTTT.

V is TRBV28 and J is TRBJ2-7, with 13 bases fitting TRBD2. V lost 6 bases to trimming and J lost 6 bases; unmatched junction nucleotides: 8. Germline CDR1 MDHEN, CDR2 SYDVKM. This CDR3 is 15 amino acids long. CDR3 loop: CASSTGLAGTREQYF. CDR3 nucleotide sequence: TGTGCCAGCAGCACGGGACTAGCGGGAACTCGCGAGCAGTACTTC.